This T cell receptor beta chain originates from a study of Tregs in tolerant kidney transplant recipients (dated by TCRdb to the late 2010s). Turning to the overall study: Before combined kidney and bone marrow transplantation, this study identified donor-specific regulatory T cells using TCRbeta sequencing and then followed those same cells after transplant. TCRbeta repertoire sequencing was used in a few healthy controls to compare several methods for expanding Tregs specific for an allogeneic donor. Results and caveats for the whole study, not just this receptor: The most biologically relevant and donor-specific TCRbeta repertoire appeared to be identified by expanding Tregs with activated donor B cells. Biological reproducibility was not examined directly, but technical replication error appeared to be minimal. Because only a small number of patients were included, the study had limitations, and the results will need to be validated in larger populations as well as under other immunosuppression protocols.

Genomic DNA was extracted from sorted cells with the QIAGEN DNeasy Blood and Tissue Kit for TCRbeta CDR3 sequencing. High-throughput TCRbeta CDR3 sequencing, including PCR amplification with bias correction and internal controls, was performed commercially through immunoSEQ. From the authors' description of their analysis: Unique productive TCRbeta sequences were defined by CDR3 nucleotide sequence where primers matched, otherwise by CDR3 amino acid sequence with Vbeta and Jbeta genes. As a correction for sorting error, sequences shared between sorted populations at a frequency ratio of 2:1 or less were discarded, and the remaining shared sequences were assigned to the higher population. Sequences were defined as donor-reactive when expanded at least 5-fold in CFSE-low cells versus unstimulated cells and present at a frequency of at least 0.01% in CFSE-low cells. Repertoire divergence was quantified by Jensen-Shannon divergence calculated from the top 100 TCRbeta sequences ranked by frequency. For any sample with multiple sequencing runs, sorting error was corrected in each run separately before the runs were pooled. In TCRdb, the immuneACCESS table is reduced to in-frame sequences with V and J assigned. These tables do not hold every clone; where another copy was compared, an unresolved V gene accounts for under half, and the others remain unexplained. That table is the source of V, J and clone size, and D and trimming were worked out from the DNA. Present in this sample are tens of thousands of clones, around 90% of which were seen just once. The leading ten clones occupy 4.7% of the sample.

Unstimulated Tregs (CD4+CD25+CD127-), CD4+ non-Tregs (CD4+CD25-), CD4 and CD8 cells were FACS-sorted from thawed PBMCs. Blood from healthy controls was obtained either from healthy volunteers or as purchased buffy coats. Healthy control blood was separated into PBMCs by Ficoll density gradient and cryopreserved, and patient PBMCs were collected both before and after transplant. Trimming costs V 2 bases and J 7 bases, and their ends lie 17 bases apart. As encoded in the germline V gene, CDR1 is ENHRY while CDR2 is SYGVKD. The CDR3, cysteine through phenylalanine, is 15 amino acids long. Kept here is only the CDR3 DNA, which spans 45 bases and is read in frame from base 1. As regards this clone: This clone's antigen is unknown. Qualities for individual bases were not recorded, and no much larger clone is one base off.

The material sequenced was CD8+ T cells from blood. The origin of this receptor is a human donor in good health. The rearrangement combines TRBV10-3 with TRBJ1-2; the D gene identity is not certain. The nucleotide sequence is TGTGCCATCAGTGAGCCGAGGCTCCCGTGGGGTGGCTACACCTTC. Its coded protein is CAISEPRLPWGGYTF.